Included here is one T cell receptor (beta chain) sequence, with context. Its antigen is not identified. TRB rearrangements were amplified by touch-down multiplex PCR with mixed TRB-A/B primers. For each CDR3 protein, TCRdb gives one entry from its re-call of the multiplex PCR reads, without DNA. The record lists around 2,200 distinct CDR3 sequences, of which the ten most abundant hold roughly a sixth. This CDR3 has 16 residues. Germline CDR1 is LGHNA and CDR2 is YSLEER. TRB was amplified from about 250 ng of peripheral blood genomic DNA per sample. These data belong to a study of T cell clusters in autoimmune cytopenias. Overall study findings and caveats: Primary autoimmune cytopenia patients appeared to lack physiological T cell clusters present in healthy donors. The T cell clusters came from computational analysis alone and lack functional validation. A dominant lymphoma-associated repertoire apparently masked the cluster-lack signature in secondary cytopenia versus chronic lymphocytic leukemia.

The same data also went into a second study, on T cell repertoires in aging, cancer and after chemotherapy. That paper notes: Six age groups, ranging from 30 or younger to 70 or older, included the donors.

This chain connects TRBV4-3 to TRBJ1-4; the TRBD1 assignment by TCRdb is unverifiable without DNA. The sample consisted of peripheral blood. This clonotype was obtained from a human donor in good health. The CDR3 spells CASSQDWGQGQEKLFF.